This T cell receptor (beta chain) was sequenced in a study of tumor and adjacent non-tumor tissue in lung cancer. Background on the study: Each sample yielded 4 million to 5 million productive TCRbeta reads on average.

Study-wide results and caveats: Higher tumor TCR diversity was associated with shorter survival.

The library came from three nested PCR rounds adapted from ARM-PCR protocols. MiXCR was run by TCRdb on the multiplex PCR reads, yielding one entry per CDR3 protein. The sample shows 60,000 to 85,000 distinct CDR3 sequences, just over 75% of them seen only once. CDR3 length: 14 amino acids. Germline V gives CDR1 MNHEY, CDR2 SVGEGT. This sample's RNA came from whole unsorted tissue. This non-tumor lung sample came from over 3 cm beyond the tumor edge. Donors were chemotherapy-naive, newly diagnosed lung cancer surgical patients in China, August–November 2014. Turning to this clonotype: The antigen is undetermined. A junction boundary mismatches the germline segment, possibly from a read error.

The sequencing sample was made of distant non-tumor lung tissue. The source of this sequence is a man between 70 and 80 years old with non-small cell lung cancer. The chain combines TRBV6-2 or TRBV6-3 with TRBJ1-6; D is undetermined. The CDR3 bases are TGTGCCAGCAGTGAACTTAGCAAGAATTCACCCCCCCACTTT. As protein: CASSELSKNSPPHF.